This TCR beta chain derives from a study of beta chain features in type 1 diabetes. The overall study: Healthy donors, compared against patients, showed similar age, gender and cell yields. Study results and caveats: Patients with Type 1 diabetes showed moderately but significantly shorter TCRB CDR3s in all four CD4+ subsets.

As for this clone: The antigen remains unidentified.

Since all of the isolated RNA was reverse transcribed, expressed TCRB transcripts were what got sequenced. Clones were sequenced by immunoSEQ multiplex PCR, and TCRdb holds only the in-frame ones, with some missing. The table records a few hundred thousand clones, around 19% of them present only once. The length of the CDR3 is 15 residues. From germline, CDR1 is SGHRS and CDR2 YFSETQ. The V and J ends lost 0 bases and 4 bases, in that order; junction bases with no gene match: 4. This chain connects TRBV5-1 to TRBJ1-1, with 9 positions matching TRBD1. The sequence was collected from a woman aged 18 to 35 in good health. The sample comprised naive CD4+ T cells from blood. In DNA, the CDR3 is TGCGCCAGCAGCTTGGCGGGACAGGGTAGCACTGAAGCTTTCTTT. Amino acid sequence: CASSLAGQGSTEAFF.